The clone carrying this T cell receptor beta chain was counted at least ten times. This entry is derived from a study of Graves' ophthalmopathy and Graves' hyperthyroidism. Trimming shortened V by 6 bases and J by 0 bases, and 12 bases separated the two germline ends. The CDR3 is 16 residues long. Using RNA transcripts, the TCR beta CDR3 regions were amplified. Second-round multiplex PCR followed a first-round RT-PCR using HTBI primers. TCRdb analysed the multiplex PCR reads with MiXCR anew, one entry per CDR3 protein. The top ten hold 8% to 10% of the sample, which has roughly 500,000 distinct CDR3 sequences, roughly 14% seen once.

Sequencing input: blood. The chain links TRBV12-3 or TRBV12-4 to TRBJ1-6; D not certain. This clonotype was sampled from a woman aged 25-40 years with Graves' ophthalmopathy. The DNA of the CDR3 is TGTGCCAGCAGGCCCCCAGGCAGCTCCTATAATTCACCCCTCCACTTT. Translated: CASRPPGSSYNSPLHF.